The clone carrying this T cell receptor (beta chain) was seen repeatedly, ten times or more. These data are taken from a study of blood T cells in healthy people across ages. V lost 1 base and J 5 bases, leaving 12 bases between the germline ends. CDR1 SGHTA and CDR2 FQGNSA come from the germline V gene. This CDR3 contains 14 residues. It was with a sample-barcoded 5' primer and a J-beta primer mix that a second PCR of roughly 7 to 12 cycles was run. TCRdb re-analysed the 5' RACE reads in MiXCR, keeping a single row per CDR3 protein. The sample lists hundreds of thousands of distinct CDR3 sequences, 29% seen once, with roughly 17% in the top ten. Researchers collected about 9.1 milliliters of peripheral blood from every single donor.

The receptor was derived from a woman of 80 years or more in good health. Material: blood. This sequence joins TRBV7-2 and TRBJ2-7; D ambiguous. CDR3 sequence reads: CASSLVQSGNEQYF. DNA for the CDR3: TGTGCCAGCAGCTTAGTGCAATCGGGTAACGAGCAGTACTTC.